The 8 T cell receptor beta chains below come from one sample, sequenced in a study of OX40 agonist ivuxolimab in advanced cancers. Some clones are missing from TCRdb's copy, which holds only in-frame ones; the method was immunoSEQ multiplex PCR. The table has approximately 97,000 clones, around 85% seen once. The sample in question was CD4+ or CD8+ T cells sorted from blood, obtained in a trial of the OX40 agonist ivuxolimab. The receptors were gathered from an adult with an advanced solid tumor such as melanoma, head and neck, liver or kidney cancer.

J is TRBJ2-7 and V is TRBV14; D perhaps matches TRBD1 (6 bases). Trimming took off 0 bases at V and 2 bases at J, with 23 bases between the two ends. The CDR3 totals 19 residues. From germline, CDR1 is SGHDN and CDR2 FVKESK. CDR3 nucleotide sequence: TGTGCCAGCAGCCAAGATCGATCAGCCACCGGGACAATAACCTACGAGCAGTACTTC. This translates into CASSQDRSATGTITYEQYF.

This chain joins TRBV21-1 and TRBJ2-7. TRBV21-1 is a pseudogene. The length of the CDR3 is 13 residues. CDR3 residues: CASSKNVCKEQCF. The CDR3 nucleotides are TGTGCCAGCAGCAAAAACGTGTGTAAAGAGCAGTGCTTC.

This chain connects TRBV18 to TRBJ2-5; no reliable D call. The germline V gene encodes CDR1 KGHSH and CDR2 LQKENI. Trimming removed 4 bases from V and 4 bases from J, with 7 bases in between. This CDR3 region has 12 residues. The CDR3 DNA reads TGTGCCAGCTCACTGGGCCCAGAGACCCAGTACTTC. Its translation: CASSLGPETQYF.

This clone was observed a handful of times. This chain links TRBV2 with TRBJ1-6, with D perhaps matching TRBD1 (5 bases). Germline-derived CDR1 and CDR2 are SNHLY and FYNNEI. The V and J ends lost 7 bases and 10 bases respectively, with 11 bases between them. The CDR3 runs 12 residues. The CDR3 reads CASNQGSSPLHF. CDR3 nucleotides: TGTGCCAGCAATCAGGGCAGCTCACCCCTCCACTTT.

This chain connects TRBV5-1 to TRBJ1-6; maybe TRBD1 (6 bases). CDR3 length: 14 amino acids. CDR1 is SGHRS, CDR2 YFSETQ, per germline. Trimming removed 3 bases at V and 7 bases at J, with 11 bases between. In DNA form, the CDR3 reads TGCGCCAGCAGCTCCTTTACAGGGAATTCACCCCTCCACTTT. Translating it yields CASSSFTGNSPLHF. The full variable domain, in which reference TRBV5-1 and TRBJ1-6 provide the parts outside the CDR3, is KAGVTQTPRYLIKTRGQQVTLSCSPISGHRSVSWYQQTPGQGLQFLFEYFSETQRNKGNFPGRFSGRQFSNSRSEMNVSTLELGDSALYLCASSSFTGNSPLHFGNGTRLTVT.

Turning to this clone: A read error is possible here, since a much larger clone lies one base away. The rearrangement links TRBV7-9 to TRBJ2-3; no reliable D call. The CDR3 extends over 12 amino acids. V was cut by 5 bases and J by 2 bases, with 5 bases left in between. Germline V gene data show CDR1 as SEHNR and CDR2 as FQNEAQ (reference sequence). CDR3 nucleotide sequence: TGTGCCAGCAGCCCCTACACAGATACGCAGTATTTT. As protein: CASSPYTDTQYF.

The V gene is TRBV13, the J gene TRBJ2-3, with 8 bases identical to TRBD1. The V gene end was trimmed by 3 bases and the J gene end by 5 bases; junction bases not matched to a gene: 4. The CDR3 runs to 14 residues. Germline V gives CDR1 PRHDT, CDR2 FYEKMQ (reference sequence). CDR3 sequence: CASSFGQGLDTQYF. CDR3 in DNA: TGTGCCAGCAGCTTTGGACAGGGTTTAGATACGCAGTATTTT. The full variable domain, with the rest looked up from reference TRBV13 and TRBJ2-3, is AAGVIQSPRHLIKEKRETATLKCYPIPRHDTVYWYQQGPGQDPQFLISFYEKMQSDKGSIPDRFSAQQFSDYHSELNMSSLELGDSALYFCASSFGQGLDTQYFGPGTRLTVL.

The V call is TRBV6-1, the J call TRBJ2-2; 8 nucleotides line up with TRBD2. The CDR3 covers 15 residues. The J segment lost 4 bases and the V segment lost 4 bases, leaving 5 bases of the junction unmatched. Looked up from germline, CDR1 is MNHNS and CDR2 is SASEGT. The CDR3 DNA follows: TGTGCCAGCAGTGCCGGGACTAGGAGCACCGGGGAGCTGTTTTTT. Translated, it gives CASSAGTRSTGELFF.